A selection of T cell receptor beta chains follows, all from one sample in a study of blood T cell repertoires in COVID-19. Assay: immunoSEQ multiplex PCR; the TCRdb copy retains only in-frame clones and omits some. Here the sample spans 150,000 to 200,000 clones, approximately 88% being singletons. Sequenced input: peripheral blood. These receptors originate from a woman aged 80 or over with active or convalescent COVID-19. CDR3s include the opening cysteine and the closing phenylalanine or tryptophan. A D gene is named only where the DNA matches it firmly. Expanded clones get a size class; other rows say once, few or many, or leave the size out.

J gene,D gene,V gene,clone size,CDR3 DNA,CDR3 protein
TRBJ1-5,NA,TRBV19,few,TGTGCCAGTAGTATCGAGGGGGACCTCCTCTATAGCAATCAGCCCCAGCATTTT,CASSIEGDLLYSNQPQHF
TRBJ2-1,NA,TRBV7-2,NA,TGTGCCAGCAGAAAAGGGGTAGACAATGAGCAGTTCTTC,CASRKGVDNEQFF
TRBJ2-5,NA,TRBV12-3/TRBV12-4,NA,TGTGCCAGCAGTTTGATTAGAGAGACCCAGTACTTC,CASSLIRETQYF
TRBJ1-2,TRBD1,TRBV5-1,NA,TGCGCCAGCAGCTTGTACTCACAGGGGGCGAACTATGGCTACACCTTC,CASSLYSQGANYGYTF
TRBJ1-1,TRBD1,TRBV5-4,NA,TGTGCCAGCAGCTTGGATCAGGGGGCGACGGCTTTCTTT,CASSLDQGATAFF
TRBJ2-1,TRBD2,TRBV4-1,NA,TGCGCCAGCAGCCAAGGGGTTGGGACTAGCGGGGGACCTCAGCAGTTCTTC,CASSQGVGTSGGPQQFF
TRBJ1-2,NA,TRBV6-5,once,TGTGCCAGCAGAGATAAAGGACAGCCCTTCGCCGGCTACACCTTC,CASRDKGQPFAGYTF
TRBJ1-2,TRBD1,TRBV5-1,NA,TGCGCCAGCAGCCGGGGGGCAGGGGGCGCGTCGGGCTACACCTTC,CASSRGAGGASGYTF
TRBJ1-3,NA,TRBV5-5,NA,TGTGCCAGCAGTGTATCTGGAAACACCATATATTTT,CASSVSGNTIYF
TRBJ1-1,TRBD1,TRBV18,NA,TGTGCCAGCTCACCGAGTGTAACAGGGGAGAACACTGAAGCTTTCTTT,CASSPSVTGENTEAFF